The rows below give T cell receptor beta chains drawn from one sample of a study of cytomegalovirus exposure and HLA in healthy donors. Sequenced by immunoSEQ multiplex PCR; TCRdb stores in-frame clones only, minus some. The sample has over 150,000 clones, around 88% seen once. The sequencing sample was made of PBMCs. These receptors came from a woman between 18 and 29 years old in good health and CMV-seronegative. CDR3s include the opening cysteine and the closing phenylalanine or tryptophan. Fields, in order: D gene, J gene, V gene, clone size, CDR3 DNA, CDR3 protein. The D gene is left open where the match is weak. Some rows mark clone size as missing; the rest say once, few, many or name a class of expanded clone.

TRBD1 TRBJ2-2 TRBV7-6 NA TGTGCCAGCAGCTCAACTCAACCCGGGGACAGGGGATCCGGGGAGCTGTTTTTT CASSSTQPGDRGSGELFF
NA TRBJ1-2 TRBV6-1 NA TGTGCCAGCAGTGAAGTAGGCAGGGGCTATGGCTACACCTTC CASSEVGRGYGYTF
TRBD1 TRBJ2-7 TRBV5-4 NA TGTGCCAGCAGCCCAAGTCCGGGACAGGCGAGCTACGAGCAGTACTTC CASSPSPGQASYEQYF
NA TRBJ1-5 TRBV6-1 NA TGTGCCAGCAGTGAAGCCCGATACTATTATAGCAATCAGCCCCAGCATTTT CASSEARYYYSNQPQHF
TRBD1 TRBJ2-5 TRBV30 once TGTGCCTGGAGTGTAGGGACAGGGTTTCGACAAGAGACCCAGTACTTC CAWSVGTGFRQETQYF
NA TRBJ1-1 TRBV27 NA TGTGCCAGCAGTTTTGCGTTTGTCCCAGGCCCAATGAACACTGAAGCTTTCTTT CASSFAFVPGPMNTEAFF
NA TRBJ1-4 TRBV30 once TGTGCCTGGACCCGCGCGGGGGGAGGGATGGAAAAACTGTTTTTT CAWTRAGGGMEKLFF
NA TRBJ2-1 TRBV14 once TGTGCCAGCAGCCAAAGTAGTGGGACTTACAATGAGCAGTTCTTC CASSQSSGTYNEQFF
NA TRBJ1-2 TRBV7-9 NA TGTGCCAGCAGTCCTAACGGGGTAAATGGCTACACCTTC CASSPNGVNGYTF
TRBD1 TRBJ1-1 TRBV2 NA TGTGCCACCGGACAGGAAACGAACACTGAAGCTTTCTTT CATGQETNTEAFF
TRBD1 TRBJ1-1 TRBV29-1 NA TGCAGCGTTAGACAGGGAACTGAAGCTTTCTTT CSVRQGTEAFF
NA TRBJ1-2 TRBV6-1 NA TGTGCCAGCAGTGAAATTAGGGGGTTCAACTATGGCTACACCTTC CASSEIRGFNYGYTF
NA TRBJ2-7 TRBV2 NA TGTGCCAGCAGTGATCCGCTACAGACCTACGAGCAGTACTTC CASSDPLQTYEQYF
NA TRBJ1-1 TRBV7-9 NA TGTGCCAGCAGCTCGGGGGGCAGGAACACTGAAGCTTTCTTT CASSSGGRNTEAFF
NA TRBJ2-7 TRBV18 once TGTGCCAGCTCACCTCCGACAGCAGATGGCTACGAGCAGTACTTC CASSPPTADGYEQYF
NA TRBJ1-6 TRBV9 NA TGTGCCAGCAGCAAGGAATCGACAGCGAGCTCCTATAATTCACCCCTCCACTTT CASSKESTASSYNSPLHF
TRBD2 TRBJ2-3 TRBV4-1 NA TGCGCCAGCAGCCAAGATGCCGGCGCGGGGGGGCCGGGTTACATCACGCAGTATTTT CASSQDAGAGGPGYITQYF
TRBD2 TRBJ2-7 TRBV10-2 once TGCGCCAGCTGGCGGGAGGGCCGTGGAAACGAGCAGTACTTC CASWREGRGNEQYF
NA TRBJ2-7 TRBV10-3 NA TGTGCCATCAGTAACCCTACAGGTATGGGATCCTACGAGCAGTACTTC CAISNPTGMGSYEQYF
NA TRBJ2-1 TRBV7-2 NA TGTGCCAGCAGCTTAGCGGGAGTTGAGCAGTTCTTC CASSLAGVEQFF
TRBD2 TRBJ2-3 TRBV19 NA TGTGCCAGTAACGTCAATTGGCTAGCGGGAACCACAGATACGCAGTATTTT CASNVNWLAGTTDTQYF
NA TRBJ2-1 TRBV30 NA TGTGCCTGGAGCCCTGGGCCATACAATGAGCAGTTCTTC CAWSPGPYNEQFF
TRBD1 TRBJ1-1 TRBV9 NA TGTGCCAGCAGCGTAGGGGACAGGGTAATGGAGACTGAAGCTTTCTTT CASSVGDRVMETEAFF
NA TRBJ1-1 TRBV6-1 NA TGTGCCAGCAGTCGGGTCTCGGGGAGTGACACTGAAGCTTTCTTT CASSRVSGSDTEAFF
TRBD1 TRBJ2-7 TRBV18 NA TGTGCCAGCTCACTACTGTTAGGGGGCGCAGGCTACGAGCAGTACTTC CASSLLLGGAGYEQYF
NA TRBJ2-7 TRBV11-2 few TGTGCCAGCAGCTTAGCCGCGGATCCTTCCTACGAGCAGTACTTC CASSLAADPSYEQYF
TRBD1 TRBJ1-1 TRBV11-3 once TGTGCCAGCAGCTTGGGACAGCGTACTGAAGCTTTCTTT CASSLGQRTEAFF
TRBD2 TRBJ2-5 TRBV7-2 few TGTGCCAGCACTGCAGTATTTGGGACTAGCGGGATCCAGTACTTC CASTAVFGTSGIQYF
TRBD1 TRBJ1-5 TRBV6-4 NA TGTGCCAGCAGTGACGTTAGGGACAGTTACTTGAGCAATCAGCCCCAGCATTTT CASSDVRDSYLSNQPQHF
NA TRBJ1-4 TRBV6-1 NA TGTGCCAGCAGTGAAAGGAGCGGGGAAGGGGGAGAAAAACTGTTTTTT CASSERSGEGGEKLFF
TRBD1 TRBJ1-2 TRBV5-1 NA TGCGCCAGCAGCTTGGGCGGGACAGGGGAGAGCTACACCTTC CASSLGGTGESYTF
NA TRBJ1-1 TRBV9 NA TGTGCCAGCAGCGTAGGAAAAGGAAGGGGTACTGAAGCTTTCTTT CASSVGKGRGTEAFF
TRBD2 TRBJ2-1 TRBV7-8 NA TGTGCGCGGCGGGGGGACACGAGCTCCTACAATGAGCAGTTCTTC CARRGDTSSYNEQFF
TRBD2 TRBJ2-3 TRBV6-5 NA TGTGCCAGCAGTCAAAGCGGGAGGGCTACAGATACGCAGTATTTT CASSQSGRATDTQYF
NA TRBJ1-2 TRBV7-3 NA TGTGCCAGCAGCTTAAATAACCAGGGCCTTGGCTACACCTTC CASSLNNQGLGYTF
NA TRBJ2-7 TRBV15 few TGTGCCACCAGCAGAGCTACGGACGAGCAGTACTTC CATSRATDEQYF
NA TRBJ2-1 TRBV5-1 NA TGCGCCAGCAGTGGGGGCCCCTTAAATGAGCAGTTCTTC CASSGGPLNEQFF
NA TRBJ2-2 TRBV18 NA TGTGCCAGCTCCCAACAGGGGAACACCGGGGAGCTGTTTTTT CASSQQGNTGELFF
TRBD1 TRBJ2-7 TRBV7-2 NA TGTGCCAGCAGCTCGGCGGGACAGGGACATTACTCCTACGAGCAGTACTTC CASSSAGQGHYSYEQYF
TRBD1 TRBJ1-1 TRBV2 NA TGTGCCAGCAAAGGACAGGGGGGTGTCATGAACACTGAAGCTTTCTTT CASKGQGGVMNTEAFF
TRBD2 TRBJ2-7 TRBV4-3 NA TGCGCCAGCAGAAAGACCGGAAATGTAGCGGGAGGGCCATGGACCTACGAGCAGTACTTC CASRKTGNVAGGPWTYEQYF
TRBD1 TRBJ2-5 TRBV19 NA TGTGCCAGTAGTATCAAGAGGGGGCGGTTGGAGACCCAGTACTTC CASSIKRGRLETQYF
TRBD1 TRBJ1-2 TRBV7-2 NA TGTGCCAGCAGCTCTTCCCCTGGGACAGGGGTCGGGAATGGCTACACCTTC CASSSSPGTGVGNGYTF
NA TRBJ1-1 TRBV7-3 NA TGTGCCAGCAGCTTAGGGGGAGGCACTGAAGCTTTCTTT CASSLGGGTEAFF
NA TRBJ2-1 TRBV6-5 NA TGTGCCAGCAGTTACGGGAGCTGGGAGCAGTTCTTC CASSYGSWEQFF
NA TRBJ1-1 TRBV5-1 NA TGCGCCAGCAGCCCCCAGCGGACCCTTACAATGAACACTGAAGCTTTCTTT CASSPQRTLTMNTEAFF
NA TRBJ2-1 TRBV29-1 NA TGCAGCGTTGAATTAGGCAGCGGCAATGAGCAGTTCTTC CSVELGSGNEQFF
TRBD1 TRBJ2-1 TRBV25-1 few TGTGCCAGCAGGGAGGACAGGGGATCCAACAACAATGAGCAGTTCTTC CASREDRGSNNNEQFF
NA TRBJ2-7 TRBV5-1 NA TGCGCCAGCAGCTCTCAACGGGACTCCTTCTACGAGCAGTACTTC CASSSQRDSFYEQYF
NA TRBJ1-1 TRBV20-1 NA TGCAGTGCTAGCCGGGACACTGAAGCTTTCTTT CSASRDTEAFF
TRBD1 TRBJ2-1 TRBV6-5 NA TGTGCCAGCAGTTACTCGCGACAGGGGAGTGAGCAGTTCTTC CASSYSRQGSEQFF